The 5 T cell receptor beta chains below all came from one sample that was sequenced in a study of T cells in Graves' hyperthyroidism and ophthalmopathy. Using RNA transcripts as the source, TCR beta CDR3 regions were amplified. When the TCR CDR3 underwent first-round RT-PCR, the HTBI primer set was used. TCRdb re-called the multiplex PCR reads with MiXCR, one entry per CDR3 protein. The profile shows approximately 400,000 distinct CDR3 sequences, around a sixth of them singletons. The sample taken for sequencing was blood. The receptors come from a woman younger than 35 with Graves' hyperthyroidism that later progressed to Graves' ophthalmopathy.

This clonotype appeared many times. The chain uses TRBV28 and TRBJ2-7; 9 positions agree with TRBD2. Trimming removed 6 bases from V and 2 bases from J; junction bases left unmatched: 8. The germline V gene has CDR1 MDHEN and CDR2 SYDVKM. The CDR3 length is 15 residues. The DNA for the CDR3 is TGTGCCAGCAGCCCCGGGACTAGCTCTCCCTACGAGCAGTACTTC. Amino acid sequence: CASSPGTSSPYEQYF.

This clonotype was recorded a few times. The genes are TRBV5-8 and TRBJ2-1; possibly TRBD1 for D (5 bases). The V gene's germline CDR1 is SGHTS and CDR2 YDEGEE. Between the trimmed V and J ends, which lost 2 bases and 7 bases, there was a span of 10 bases. This CDR3 comprises 13 residues. CDR3 region: CASSFGAGNEQFF. The CDR3 DNA follows: TGTGCCAGCAGCTTTGGGGCCGGGAATGAGCAGTTCTTC.

Many counts were recorded for this clonotype. The V gene is TRBV28, the J gene TRBJ1-5; TRBD1 matches 10 bases. Germline V gene sequence: CDR1 MDHEN, CDR2 SYDVKM. Trimming cost V 6 bases and J 2 bases; bases outside gene matches: 7. The CDR3 has 16 residues. This CDR3 is CASSMGTGDGNQPQHF. Written as DNA, the CDR3 is TGTGCCAGCAGCATGGGGACAGGGGATGGCAATCAGCCCCAGCATTTT.

This clonotype was found many times. J is TRBJ2-7 and V is TRBV28; 11 bases line up with TRBD1. Germline lookup yields CDR1 MDHEN and CDR2 SYDVKM. V was pared by 8 bases and J by 6 bases, with 12 bases of the junction left unmatched. The CDR3 runs 15 residues. This CDR3 is CASLSLGQGAGEQYF. Written as DNA, the CDR3 is TGTGCCAGCCTTTCCCTCGGACAGGGGGCTGGCGAGCAGTACTTC. Using reference TRBV28 and TRBJ2-7 for the parts outside the CDR3, the full variable domain is DVKVTQSSRYLVKRTGEKVFLECVQDMDHENMFWYRQDPGLGLRLIYFSYDVKMKEKGDIPEGYSVSREKKERFSLILESASTNQTSMYLCASLSLGQGAGEQYFGPGTRLTVT.

This clonotype showed up just a few times. DNA for the CDR3: TGCAGTGCTACTACCTACAGGGGGCCCTCCTACAATGAGCAGTTCTTC. This gives the protein CSATTYRGPSYNEQFF. The chain recombines TRBV20-1 with TRBJ2-1, with TRBD1 matching 9 bases. Germline CDR1 and CDR2: DFQATT and SNEGSKA (reference sequence). CDR3 size: 16 residues. V dropped 4 bases and J dropped 0; count of bases not matched to a gene: 7.